The sequence of this T cell receptor beta chain was determined in a study of control samples from healthy donors and cancer patients. The trim removed 3 bases at V and 9 bases at J, leaving 1 base unmatched. Germline V lookup: CDR1 SGHAT, CDR2 FQDESV (reference sequence). The CDR3 extends over 14 amino acids. This clone has more than one count but fewer than ten. Generated by immunoSEQ multiplex PCR, the TCRdb table keeps only in-frame clones and is missing some. The table lists about 86,000 clones, 85% to 90% of them singletons. The receptor was isolated from a woman between 50 and 59 years old with colorectal cancer. The chain employs TRBV11-1 and TRBJ1-6; 11 nucleotides align to TRBD1. The sequenced sample consisted of PBMCs. The CDR3 here is CASSLGQGGSPLHF. The CDR3 DNA follows: TGTGCCAGCAGCTTGGGACAGGGGGGTTCACCCCTCCACTTT.